The present T cell receptor beta chain was sequenced within a study of vaccination effects on CD4 cells after COVID-19. Whole-study findings and limits: By a late point after vaccination, infection- and vaccine-induced clones had shrunk markedly through clonal contraction.

Only in-frame clones appear in the TCRdb table, and some are missing; sequencing was by immunoSEQ multiplex PCR. The table has some 56,000 clones, around three quarters seen once. As to this clone: Its matching antigen is unknown.

CDR3 length: 20 residues. Peptide-pool stimulation followed by sequencing identified expanded antigen-specific CD4+ clonotypes in the ViraFEST assay. Researchers isolated CD4+ T cells once about 11 days of culture had elapsed. A positive SARS-CoV-2 PCR test fell between March and December 2020. A pool of HIV-1 Nef peptides formed the negative control culture. The material was CD4+ T cells from PBMCs cultured with HIV peptides, obtained before COVID-19 vaccination. Regarding subset: HIV-1 Nef peptide pool negative control/reference culture. This clonotype was obtained from a human donor who had a prior SARS-CoV-2 infection. This chain connects TRBV21-1 to TRBJ2-7; the listed D gene, TRBD1, was not tested against the DNA. TRBV21-1 is designated a pseudogene. CDR3 nucleotides: TGTGCCAGCAGCGCGACCTCCGGGACAGGGGGCGCCAATTCCACCTACGAGCAGTACTTC. This encodes CASSATSGTGGANSTYEQYF.